Given below is one T cell receptor beta chain in context. The data were taken from a study of blood T cell repertoires in COVID-19. Across the whole study: T cells, B-cell-depleted T cells, or PBMCs supplied cDNA or gDNA.

The V end was cut by 5 bases, the J end by 3 bases, with 17 bases between. The CDR3 has 15 residues. Germline CDR1 is MNHEY and CDR2 is SVGEGT. Profiling relied on immunoSEQ multiplex PCR, and the TCRdb table lists in-frame clones only, not all of them. The sample holds 50,000 to 70,000 clones, 60% to 85% seen once. Source material: peripheral blood. The clonotype originates from a man aged 50 to 60 with active or convalescent COVID-19. The chain recombines TRBV6-2 or TRBV6-3 with TRBJ2-7; D remains ambiguous. The CDR3 DNA is TGTGCCAGCAGTCCCCCGGCCAGGCCTATCTACGAGCAGTACTTC. This encodes CASSPPARPIYEQYF.